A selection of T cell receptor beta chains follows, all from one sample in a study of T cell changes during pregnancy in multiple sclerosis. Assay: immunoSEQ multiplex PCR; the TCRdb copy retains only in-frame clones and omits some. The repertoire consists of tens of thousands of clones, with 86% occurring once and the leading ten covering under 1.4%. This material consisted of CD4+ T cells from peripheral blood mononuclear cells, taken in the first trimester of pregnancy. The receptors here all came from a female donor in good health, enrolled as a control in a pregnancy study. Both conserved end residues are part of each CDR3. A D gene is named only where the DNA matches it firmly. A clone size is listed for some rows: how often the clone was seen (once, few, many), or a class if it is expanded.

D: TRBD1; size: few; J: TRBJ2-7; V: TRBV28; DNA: TGTGCCAGCATTACAGGGGGCCAGCCCACCGAGCAGTACTTC; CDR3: CASITGGQPTEQYF
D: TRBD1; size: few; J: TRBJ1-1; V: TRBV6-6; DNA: TGTGCCAGCAGATTACAGGGGAGCACTGAAGCTTTCTTT; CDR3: CASRLQGSTEAFF
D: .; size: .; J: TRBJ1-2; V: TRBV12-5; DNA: TGTGCTAGTGGTTGGCGGATGCAGGGAAAGACCTATGGCTACACCTTC; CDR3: CASGWRMQGKTYGYTF
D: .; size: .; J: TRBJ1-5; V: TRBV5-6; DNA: TGTGCCAGCAGCGAGGGGAGAGGGGGTAGCAATCAGCCCCAGCATTTT; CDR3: CASSEGRGGSNQPQHF
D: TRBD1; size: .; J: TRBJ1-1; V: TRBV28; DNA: TGTGCCAGCAGTTTAGGGACAGGGGAGGGGACTGAAGCTTTCTTT; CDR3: CASSLGTGEGTEAFF
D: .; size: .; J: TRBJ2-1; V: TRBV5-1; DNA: TGCGCCAGCAGCTTGGCGGGGTTCTCCTACAATGAGCAGTTCTTC; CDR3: CASSLAGFSYNEQFF
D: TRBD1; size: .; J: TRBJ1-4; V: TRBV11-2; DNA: TGTGCCAGCAGCTTGGGACAGAGGGGGATTGAAAAACTGTTTTTT; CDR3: CASSLGQRGIEKLFF
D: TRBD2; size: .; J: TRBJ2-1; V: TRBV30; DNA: TGTGCCTGGAGTGGGCCGGGAGGTTGGAATGAGCAGTTCTTC; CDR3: CAWSGPGGWNEQFF
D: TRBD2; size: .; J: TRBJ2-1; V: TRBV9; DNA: TGTGCCAGCAGCGTAGCTAGCGGGAGTATGAGTGAGCAGTTCTTC; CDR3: CASSVASGSMSEQFF
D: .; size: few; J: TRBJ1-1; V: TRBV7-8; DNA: TGTGCCAGCAGCTTAGCGGCCTTACCGGGACTCAAGAACACTGAAGCTTTCTTT; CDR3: CASSLAALPGLKNTEAFF
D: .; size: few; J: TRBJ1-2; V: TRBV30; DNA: TGTGCCTGGAGTTCCTCTGGGGCAGGGGGCTACACCTTC; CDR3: CAWSSSGAGGYTF
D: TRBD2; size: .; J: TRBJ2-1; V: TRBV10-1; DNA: TGCGCCAGCAGTGGAGGGACTAGCGATGAGCAGTTCTTC; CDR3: CASSGGTSDEQFF